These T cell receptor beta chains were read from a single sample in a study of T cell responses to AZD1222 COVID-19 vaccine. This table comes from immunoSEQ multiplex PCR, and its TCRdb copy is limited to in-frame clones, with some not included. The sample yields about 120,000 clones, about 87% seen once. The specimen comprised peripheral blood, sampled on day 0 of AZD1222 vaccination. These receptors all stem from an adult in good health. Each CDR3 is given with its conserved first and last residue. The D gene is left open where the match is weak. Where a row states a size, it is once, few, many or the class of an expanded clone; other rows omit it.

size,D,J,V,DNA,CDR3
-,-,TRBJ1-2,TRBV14,TGTGCCAGCAGCCAAGATCCGGCAGCTTATGGCTACACCTTC,CASSQDPAAYGYTF
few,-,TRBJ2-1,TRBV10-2,TGCGCCAGCCGGAAGTACGCAGGAGATGGGCAGTTCTTC,CASRKYAGDGQFF
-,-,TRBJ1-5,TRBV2,TGTGCCAGCAAGGGGGACGCCAATCAGCCCCAGCATTTT,CASKGDANQPQHF
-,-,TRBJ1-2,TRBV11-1,TGTGCCAGCAGCATAACAGGGTATGGCTACACCTTC,CASSITGYGYTF
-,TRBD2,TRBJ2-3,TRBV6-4,TGTGCCAGCAGTGACTCGGCTAGCGGGGGGGCAGATACGCAGTATTTT,CASSDSASGGADTQYF
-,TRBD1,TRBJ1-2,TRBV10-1,TGCGCCAGCAGCCAAGGGACAGCCTATGGCTACACCTTC,CASSQGTAYGYTF
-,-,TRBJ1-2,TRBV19,TGTGCCAGTAGTATAGCGAGGACACCTACTAACTATGGCTACACCTTC,CASSIARTPTNYGYTF
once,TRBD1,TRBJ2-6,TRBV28,TGTGCCAGCAGTTTATTTGGGACAGGGGATAGGGGGGCCAACGTCCTGACTTTC,CASSLFGTGDRGANVLTF
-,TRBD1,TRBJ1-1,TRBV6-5,TGTGCCAGTCAACAGGGGGCCCTATTGAACACTGAAGCTTTCTTT,CASQQGALLNTEAFF
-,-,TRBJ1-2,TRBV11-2,TGTGCCAGCAGCTTAGACAAGGCGTCTATTGAAGGCTACACCTTC,CASSLDKASIEGYTF
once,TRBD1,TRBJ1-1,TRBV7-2,TGTGCCAGCAGCCAACAGGGGGGCACTGAAGCTTTCTTT,CASSQQGGTEAFF
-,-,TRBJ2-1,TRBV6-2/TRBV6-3,TGTGCCAGCAGTTATCTAGCCGGTGAGCAGTTCTTC,CASSYLAGEQFF
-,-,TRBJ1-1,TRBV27,TGTGCCACCAAAGGACCGACCTTGACTGAAGCTTTCTTT,CATKGPTLTEAFF
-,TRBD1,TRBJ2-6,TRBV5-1,TGCGCCAGCAGCCCCGGGACAGTCTCTGGGGCCAACGTCCTGACTTTC,CASSPGTVSGANVLTF
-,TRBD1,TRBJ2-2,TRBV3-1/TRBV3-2,TGTGCCAGCAGCCACTGGACAGGGCGGGTCACCGGGGAGCTGTTTTTT,CASSHWTGRVTGELFF
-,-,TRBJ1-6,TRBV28,TGTGCCAGCAGTTTCCCGGACAGCTATAATTCACCCCTCCACTTT,CASSFPDSYNSPLHF
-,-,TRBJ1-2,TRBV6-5,TGTGCCAGCAGTTACTCAGGGGGGCGCATCGGTGGCTACACCTTC,CASSYSGGRIGGYTF
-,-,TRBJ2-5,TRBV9,TGTGCCAGCAGCGTAGAGGCACGGCCCCAAGAGACCCAGTACTTC,CASSVEARPQETQYF
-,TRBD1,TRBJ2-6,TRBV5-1,TGCGCCAGCAGCATAGAAACAGGGGCTGGGGCCAACGTCCTGACTTTC,CASSIETGAGANVLTF
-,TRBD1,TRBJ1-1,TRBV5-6,TGTGCCAGCAGCTGGGGACAGGGGGAGACTGAAGCTTTCTTT,CASSWGQGETEAFF
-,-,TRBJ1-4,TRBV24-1,TGTGCCACCAGTGACTCCCGATCTCCACCTCGGGAAAAACTGTTTTTT,CATSDSRSPPREKLFF
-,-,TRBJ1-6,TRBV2,TGTGCCAGCAGTGGAGCGGACCTCTATAATTCACCCCTCCACTTT,CASSGADLYNSPLHF
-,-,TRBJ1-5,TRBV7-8,TGTGCCAGCAGCTTAGCCAGCGCCAACAATCAGCCCCAGCATTTT,CASSLASANNQPQHF
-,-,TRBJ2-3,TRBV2,TGTGCCAGCAGGGAGGGGCAGGGACCAGATACGCAGTATTTT,CASREGQGPDTQYF
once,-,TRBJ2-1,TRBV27,TGTGCCAGCAACCAGGGCCCCCTTGGCGGGCCCGGGCAGTTCTTC,CASNQGPLGGPGQFF
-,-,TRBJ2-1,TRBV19,TGTGCCAGTAGTATTTGGGGCTCCCTGGTCTCCTACAATGAGCAGTTCTTC,CASSIWGSLVSYNEQFF
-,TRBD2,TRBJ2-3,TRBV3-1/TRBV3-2,TGTGCCAGCAGCCATGTACTAGCGGGAGGGAGCACAGATACGCAGTATTTT,CASSHVLAGGSTDTQYF
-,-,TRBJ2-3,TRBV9,TGTGCCAGCAAGGGGGGCCGAAGCACAGATACGCAGTATTTT,CASKGGRSTDTQYF
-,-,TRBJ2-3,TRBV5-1,TGCGCCAGCAGCTTGGACACAGATACGCAGTATTTT,CASSLDTDTQYF
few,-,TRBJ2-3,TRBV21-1,TGTGCCAGCAGCAAGGTGGTCAGGGGCACAGATACGCAGTATTTT,CASSKVVRGTDTQYF
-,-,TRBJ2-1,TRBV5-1,TGCGCCAGCAGCTTGGTGCCAGGGCGCTTTGAGCAGTTCTTC,CASSLVPGRFEQFF
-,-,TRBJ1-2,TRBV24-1,TGTGCCACCAGTGACCCCCCGAGGGGTGGCTACACCTTC,CATSDPPRGGYTF
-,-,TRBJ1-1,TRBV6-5,TGTGCCAGCAGGGATGACAGAAACACTGAAGCTTTCTTT,CASRDDRNTEAFF
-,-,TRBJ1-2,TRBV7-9,TGTGCCAGCAGCCGGACTTTCCACTACACCTTC,CASSRTFHYTF
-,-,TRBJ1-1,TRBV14,TGTGCCAGCAGCCCTTCAGTAGCCACTGAAGCTTTCTTT,CASSPSVATEAFF
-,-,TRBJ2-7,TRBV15,TGTGCCACCAGCAGAGGTGTAGGTAGCTCCTACGAGCAGTACTTC,CATSRGVGSSYEQYF
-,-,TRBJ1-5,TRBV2,TGTGCCAGCTCGGGGCCAAGTGATCAGCCCCAGCATTTT,CASSGPSDQPQHF
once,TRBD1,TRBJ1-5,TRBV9,TGTGCCAGCAGCGATCACCCGGGACAGAATCAGCCCCAGCATTTT,CASSDHPGQNQPQHF
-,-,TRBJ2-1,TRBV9,TGTGCCAGCAGCGAGGGGGTCCCCGGGACGAATGAGCAGTTCTTC,CASSEGVPGTNEQFF
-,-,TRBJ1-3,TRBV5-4,TGTGCCAGCAGCCGAGCAGGAAACACCATATATTTT,CASSRAGNTIYF
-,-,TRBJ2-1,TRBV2,TGTGCCAGCAGTGAATACAATGAGCAGTTCTTC,CASSEYNEQFF
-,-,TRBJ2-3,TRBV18,TGTGCCAGCTCCAGAGTTACCCAAACCTCTCCAAGAGATACGCAGTATTTT,CASSRVTQTSPRDTQYF
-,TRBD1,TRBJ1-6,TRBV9,TGTGCCAGCAGCGTAGGGGACAGGGGGCCCCTCCACTTT,CASSVGDRGPLHF
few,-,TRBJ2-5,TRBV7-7,TGTGCTAGCAGCTTAGGGAGAGGGGAGACCCAGTACTTC,CASSLGRGETQYF
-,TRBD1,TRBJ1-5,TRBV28,TGTGCCAGCCGGACAGGGGGGCAGCCCCAGCATTTT,CASRTGGQPQHF
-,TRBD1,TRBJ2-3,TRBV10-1,TGCGCCAGCAGCCCAGGACAGGGGTACACAGATACGCAGTATTTT,CASSPGQGYTDTQYF
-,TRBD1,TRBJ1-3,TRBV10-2,TGCGCCAGCAGGGAATACGGGACAGGGAGTGGCACCATATATTTT,CASREYGTGSGTIYF
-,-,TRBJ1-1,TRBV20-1,TGCAGTGCTTCGGGCACAACTGAAGCTTTCTTT,CSASGTTEAFF
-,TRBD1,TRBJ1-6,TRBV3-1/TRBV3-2,TGTGCCAGCAGCCAATACACGGGACAGGTGGCCGGGAACGTCAATTCACCCCTCCACTTT,CASSQYTGQVAGNVNSPLHF
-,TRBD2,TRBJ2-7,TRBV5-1,TGCGCCAGCAGCTTAGACAGCGGGAGAGCATACGAGCAGTACTTC,CASSLDSGRAYEQYF
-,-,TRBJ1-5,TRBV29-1,TGCAGCGTTGCGATGATGGGGGGGACCCAGCATTTT,CSVAMMGGTQHF